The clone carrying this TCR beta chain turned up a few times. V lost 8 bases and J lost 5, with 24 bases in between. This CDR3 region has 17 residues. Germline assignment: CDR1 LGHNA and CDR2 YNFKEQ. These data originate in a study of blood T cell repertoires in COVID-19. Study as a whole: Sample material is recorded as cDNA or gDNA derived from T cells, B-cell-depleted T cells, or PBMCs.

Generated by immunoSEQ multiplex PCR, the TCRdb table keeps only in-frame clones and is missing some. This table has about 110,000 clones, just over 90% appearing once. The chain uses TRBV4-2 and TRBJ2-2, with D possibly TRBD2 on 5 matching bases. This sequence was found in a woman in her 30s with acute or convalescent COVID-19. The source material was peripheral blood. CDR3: CASRLLGGPRGTGELFF. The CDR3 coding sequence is TGTGCCAGCCGCCTTTTGGGCGGGCCTCGGGGTACCGGGGAGCTGTTTTTT.